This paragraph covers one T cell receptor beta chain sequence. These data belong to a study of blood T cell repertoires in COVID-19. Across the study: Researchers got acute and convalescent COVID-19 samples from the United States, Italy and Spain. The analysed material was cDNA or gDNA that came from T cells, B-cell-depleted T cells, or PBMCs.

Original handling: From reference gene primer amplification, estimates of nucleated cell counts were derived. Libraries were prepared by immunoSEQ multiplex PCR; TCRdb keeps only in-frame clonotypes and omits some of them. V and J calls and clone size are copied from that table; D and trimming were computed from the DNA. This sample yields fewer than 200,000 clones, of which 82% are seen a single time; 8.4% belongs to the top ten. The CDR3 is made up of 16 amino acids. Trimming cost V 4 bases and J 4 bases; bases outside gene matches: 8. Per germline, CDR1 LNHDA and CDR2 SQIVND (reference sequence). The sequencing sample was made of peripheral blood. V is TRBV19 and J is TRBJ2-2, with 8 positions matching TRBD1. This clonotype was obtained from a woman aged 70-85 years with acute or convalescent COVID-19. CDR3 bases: TGTGCCAGTAGTAGTAGGACAGGGTCGAGCACCGGGGAGCTGTTTTTT. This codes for CASSSRTGSSTGELFF.